The sequence of this T cell receptor (beta chain) was determined in a study of T cells expressing NK-cell markers. Study-level information: It was sorted CD3+CD56+NKG2C+, CD3+CD56+NKG2C- and CD3+CD56-NKG2C+ T cells that supplied the TCR beta repertoires. Study outcomes and limitations: Dominant NKG2C+ clonotypes made up roughly 1.0-7.5% of CD8+ T cells in more than 5 donors. Questions lingered over whether expanded NKG2C+ T cell clones were HCMV-specific.

The authors generated TCR beta cDNA through 5'RACE template switching with UMIs. No DNA is given; TCRdb re-called the 5' RACE reads and lists each CDR3 protein once. The sample data list 350,000 to 400,000 distinct CDR3 sequences. Concerning this clonotype: Its matching antigen is unknown.

The receptor's source is a woman aged 45-65 years in good health. Sequencing used blood T cells: a sorted CD56 or NKG2C T cell subset, CD4+ or CD8+ T cells, or bulk PBMC T cells (not recorded which).

The CDR3 loop reads CASREMGTGELFF. The rearrangement links TRBV27 to TRBJ2-2. CDR3 size: 13 residues. From germline, CDR1 is MNHEY and CDR2 SMNVEV (reference sequence).